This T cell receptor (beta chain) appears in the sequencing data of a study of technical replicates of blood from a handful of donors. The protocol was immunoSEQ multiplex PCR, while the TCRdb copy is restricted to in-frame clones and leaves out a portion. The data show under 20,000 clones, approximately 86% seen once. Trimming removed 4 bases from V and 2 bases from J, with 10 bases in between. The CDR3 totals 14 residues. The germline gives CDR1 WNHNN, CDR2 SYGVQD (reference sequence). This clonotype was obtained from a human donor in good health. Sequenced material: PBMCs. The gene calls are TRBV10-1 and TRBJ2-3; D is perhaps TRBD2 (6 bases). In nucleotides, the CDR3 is TGCGCCAGCAGTGTAGGCGGGAACACAGATACGCAGTATTTT. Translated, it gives CASSVGGNTDTQYF.